The TCR beta chain described here comes from a study of T cells in Graves' hyperthyroidism and ophthalmopathy. For this clonotype: Antigen: not known.

The length of the CDR3 is 14 residues. V lost 10 bases and J lost 2, with 18 bases in between. Germline loops: CDR1 MNHEY, CDR2 SVGAGI. Study-level points and caveats: Blood also showed most of the thyroid clonotypes that were expanded above 0.001. Ophthalmopathy prediction by the model preceded onset by a median about 6 months.

TCR beta CDR3 regions were amplified from RNA transcripts. The HTBI set primed first-round TCR CDR3 RT-PCR. TCRdb re-called the multiplex PCR reads through MiXCR, storing one row per CDR3 protein. The sample consists of 500,000 to 600,000 distinct CDR3 sequences, about 43% of them appearing once. The sequenced sample was peripheral blood or thyroid tissue (not recorded which). The sequence was obtained from an adult woman with Graves' disease, either hyperthyroidism or ophthalmopathy (not recorded which). V is TRBV6-5 and J is TRBJ2-7; TRBD2 might be the D (6 bases). CDR3 in amino acids: CAIRAGRLTYEQYF. The CDR3 nucleotides read TGTGCCATCAGGGCGGGGAGGCTCACCTACGAGCAGTACTTC.